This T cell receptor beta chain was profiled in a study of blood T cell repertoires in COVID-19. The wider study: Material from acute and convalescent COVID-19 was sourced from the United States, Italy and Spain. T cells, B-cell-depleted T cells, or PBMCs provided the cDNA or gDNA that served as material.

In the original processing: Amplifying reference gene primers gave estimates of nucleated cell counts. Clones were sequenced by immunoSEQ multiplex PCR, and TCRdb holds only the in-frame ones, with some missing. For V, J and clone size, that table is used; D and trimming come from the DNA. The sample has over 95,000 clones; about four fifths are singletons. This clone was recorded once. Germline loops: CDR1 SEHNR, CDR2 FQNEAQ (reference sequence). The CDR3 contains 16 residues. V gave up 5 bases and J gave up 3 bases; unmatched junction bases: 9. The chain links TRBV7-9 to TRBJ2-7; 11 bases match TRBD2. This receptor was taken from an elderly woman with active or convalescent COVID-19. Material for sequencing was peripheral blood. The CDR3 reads CASSALLAGEFYEQYF. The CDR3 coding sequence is TGTGCCAGCAGCGCCTTACTAGCGGGAGAATTCTACGAGCAGTACTTC.